The next 7 T cell receptor beta chains were all read from a single sample in a study of T-cell memory formation after mild COVID-19. TCRdb recomputed calls from the 5' RACE reads with MiXCR, one row per CDR3 protein. The sample has 350,000 to 500,000 distinct CDR3 sequences; 15% to 20% are singletons. Sequencing was done on a sample of PBMCs or a T cell subset sorted from them (not recorded which). Receptor source: a man aged 18 to 35 who had mild COVID-19 (a few samples of this study predate the infection). Cell type and time point are not known.

V gene TRBV20-1 combines with J gene TRBJ1-5; D is perhaps TRBD1 (5 bases). There are 14 residues in the CDR3. V gave up 0 bases and J gave up 11 bases, with 17 bases separating them. CDR1 and CDR2 (germline): DFQATT, SNEGSKA (reference sequence). CDR3 sequence (DNA): TGCAGTGCTAGAGATCCCACAGTCCGGGGGGCCCAGCATTTT. Its translation: CSARDPTVRGAQHF.

This clonotype turned up a few times. V is TRBV28 and J is TRBJ2-2; 10 bases match TRBD2. J gave up 6 bases and V 10 bases, and 8 bases lay outside the gene matches. CDR3 length: 14 amino acids. Germline values: CDR1 MDHEN, CDR2 SYDVKM. Here the CDR3 reads CATHSGGFSGELFF. The CDR3 coding sequence is TGTGCCACCCATAGCGGGGGGTTCTCCGGGGAGCTGTTTTTT.

The rearrangement joins TRBV29-1 to TRBJ1-1; D uncertain. CDR3 length equals 13 residues. Between the trimmed V and J ends, which lost 4 bases and 0 bases, there was a span of 9 bases. CDR1 and CDR2 from the germline V gene are SQVTM and ANQGSEA. CDR3 sequence (DNA): TGCAGCGTTGGTACGGAGCTGAACACTGAAGCTTTCTTT. Translation gives CSVGTELNTEAFF.

The CDR3 bases are TGTGCCAGCAGCTTTACTCCCGGGGAGCTGTTTTTT. This translates into CASSFTPGELFF. The V call is TRBV7-2, the J call TRBJ2-2, with D hard to call. This CDR3 region has 12 residues. Germline CDR1 is SGHTA and CDR2 is FQGNSA. The V end lost 3 bases, the J end lost 6 bases, and 5 bases lay between the germline ends. Supplemented by reference TRBV7-2 and TRBJ2-2, the full variable domain reads GAGVSQSPSNKVTEKGKDVELRCDPISGHTALYWYRQSLGQGLEFLIYFQGNSAPDKSGLPSDRFSAERTGGSVSTLTIQRTQQEDSAVYLCASSFTPGELFFGEGSRLTVL.

This rearrangement joins TRBV11-2 to TRBJ2-5; weak D call: TRBD2 (6 bases). V was cut by 6 bases and J by 1 base, with 12 bases left in between. Germline V CDR1 and CDR2: SGHAT, FQNNGV. The CDR3 totals 14 residues. Here the CDR3 reads CASRQWGVQETQYF. CDR3 DNA sequence: TGTGCCAGCAGGCAATGGGGGGTCCAAGAGACCCAGTACTTC.

This clonotype has ten or more counts. The rearrangement joins TRBV5-6 to TRBJ2-1; 7 bases fit TRBD1. This CDR3 spans 15 amino acids. The germline CDR1 and CDR2 sequences are SGHDT and YYEEEE. With V trimmed by 1 base and J by 1 base, 2 bases remained unmatched. CDR3 sequence reads: CASSLYRGSYNEQFF. The DNA for the CDR3 is TGTGCCAGCAGCTTGTACAGGGGATCCTACAATGAGCAGTTCTTC.

This sequence joins TRBV7-2 and TRBJ2-1, with D perhaps given as TRBD1 or TRBD2 (7 bases each). The germline gives CDR1 SGHTA, CDR2 FQGNSA. Trimming left V 6 bases short and J 10 bases short, with 25 bases between. The CDR3 length is 16 residues. This CDR3 reads CASSHQGGSSEGEQFF. CDR3 DNA: TGTGCCAGCAGTCACCAGGGGGGGTCGTCGGAGGGGGAGCAGTTCTTC.